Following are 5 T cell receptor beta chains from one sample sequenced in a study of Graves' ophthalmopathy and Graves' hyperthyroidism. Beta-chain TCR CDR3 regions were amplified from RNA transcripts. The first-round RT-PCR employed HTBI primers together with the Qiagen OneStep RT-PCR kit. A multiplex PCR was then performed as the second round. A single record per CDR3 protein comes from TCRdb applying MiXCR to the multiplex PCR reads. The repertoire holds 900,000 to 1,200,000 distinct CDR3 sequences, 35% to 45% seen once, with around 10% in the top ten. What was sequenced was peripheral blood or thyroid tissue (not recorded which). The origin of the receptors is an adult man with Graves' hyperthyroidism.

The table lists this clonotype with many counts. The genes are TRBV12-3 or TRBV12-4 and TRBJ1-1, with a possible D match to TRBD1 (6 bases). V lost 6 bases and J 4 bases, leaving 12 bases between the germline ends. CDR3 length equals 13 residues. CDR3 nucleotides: TGTGCCAGCAGGGGGGGCGCGGGCACTGAAGCTTTCTTT. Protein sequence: CASRGGAGTEAFF.

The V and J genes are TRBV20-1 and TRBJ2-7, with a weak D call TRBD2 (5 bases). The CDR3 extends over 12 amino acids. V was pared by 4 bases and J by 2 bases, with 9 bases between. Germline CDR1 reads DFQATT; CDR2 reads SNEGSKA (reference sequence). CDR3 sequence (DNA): TGCAGTGCTAATGAGGGAACCTACGAGCAGTACTTC. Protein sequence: CSANEGTYEQYF.

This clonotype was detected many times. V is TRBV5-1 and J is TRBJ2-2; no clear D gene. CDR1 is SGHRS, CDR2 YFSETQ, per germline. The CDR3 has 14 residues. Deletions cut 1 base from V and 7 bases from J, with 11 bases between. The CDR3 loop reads CASSLRSFHGELFF. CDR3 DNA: TGCGCCAGCAGCTTGCGTAGCTTTCACGGGGAGCTGTTTTTT.

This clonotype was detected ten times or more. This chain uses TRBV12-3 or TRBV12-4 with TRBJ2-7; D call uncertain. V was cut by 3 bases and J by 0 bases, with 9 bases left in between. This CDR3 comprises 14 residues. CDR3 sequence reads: CASSFNQNSYEQYF. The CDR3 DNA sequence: TGTGCCAGCAGTTTCAACCAAAACTCCTACGAGCAGTACTTC.

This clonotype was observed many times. CDR3 region: CASSSGQYYGYTF. In nucleotides, the CDR3 is TGTGCCAGCAGTTCGGGACAGTACTATGGCTACACCTTC. V usage is TRBV7-9 and J usage is TRBJ1-2; 7 bases are a match to TRBD1. The CDR3 spans 13 residues. Trimming took 6 bases from V and 3 from J; bases not matched to a gene: 4. Germline V gene sequence: CDR1 SEHNR, CDR2 FQNEAQ (reference sequence).